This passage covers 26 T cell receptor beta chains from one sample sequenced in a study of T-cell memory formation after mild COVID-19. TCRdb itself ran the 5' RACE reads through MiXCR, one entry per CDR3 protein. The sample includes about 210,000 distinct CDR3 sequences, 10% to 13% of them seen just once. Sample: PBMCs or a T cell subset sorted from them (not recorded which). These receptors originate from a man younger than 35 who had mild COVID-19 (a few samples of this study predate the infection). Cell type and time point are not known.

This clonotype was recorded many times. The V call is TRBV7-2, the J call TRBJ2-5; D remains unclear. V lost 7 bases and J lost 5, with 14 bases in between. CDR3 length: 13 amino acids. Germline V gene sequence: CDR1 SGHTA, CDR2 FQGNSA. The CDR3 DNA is TGTGCCAGCACCCGATCCCCGGTGGAGACCCAGTACTTC. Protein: CASTRSPVETQYF.

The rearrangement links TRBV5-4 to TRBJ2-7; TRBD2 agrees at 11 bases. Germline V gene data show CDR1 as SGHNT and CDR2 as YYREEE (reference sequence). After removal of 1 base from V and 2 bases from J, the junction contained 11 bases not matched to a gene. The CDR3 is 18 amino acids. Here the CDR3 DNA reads TGTGCCAGCAGCTTGCTTTCAGCCGGGACTAGCGGCGCCTACGAGCAGTACGTC. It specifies CASSLLSAGTSGAYEQYV.

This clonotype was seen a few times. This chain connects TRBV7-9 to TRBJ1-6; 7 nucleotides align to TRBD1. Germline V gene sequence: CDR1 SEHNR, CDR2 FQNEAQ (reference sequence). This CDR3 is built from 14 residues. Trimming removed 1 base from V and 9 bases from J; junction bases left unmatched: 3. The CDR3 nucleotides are TGTGCCAGCAGCTTAGAGACAGGGTTTTCACCCCTCCACTTT. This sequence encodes CASSLETGFSPLHF.

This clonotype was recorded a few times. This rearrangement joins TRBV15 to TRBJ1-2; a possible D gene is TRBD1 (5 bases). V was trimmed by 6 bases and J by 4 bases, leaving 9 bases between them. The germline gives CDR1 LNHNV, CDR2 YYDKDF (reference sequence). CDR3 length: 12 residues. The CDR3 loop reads CATRGTVYGYTF. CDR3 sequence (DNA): TGTGCCACCAGGGGGACTGTCTATGGCTACACCTTC.

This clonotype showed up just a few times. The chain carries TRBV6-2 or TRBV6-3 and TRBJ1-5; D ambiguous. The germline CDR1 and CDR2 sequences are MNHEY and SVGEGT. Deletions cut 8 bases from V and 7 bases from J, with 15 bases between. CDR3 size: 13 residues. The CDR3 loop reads CASLYSSGQPQHF. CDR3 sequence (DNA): TGTGCCAGCCTATACTCTTCGGGACAGCCCCAGCATTTT.

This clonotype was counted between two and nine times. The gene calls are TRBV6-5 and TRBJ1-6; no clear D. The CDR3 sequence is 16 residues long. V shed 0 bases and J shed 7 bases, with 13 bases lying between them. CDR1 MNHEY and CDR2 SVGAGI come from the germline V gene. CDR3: CASSYSTHAGNSPLHF. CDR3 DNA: TGTGCCAGCAGTTACTCGACGCACGCCGGCAATTCACCCCTCCACTTT.

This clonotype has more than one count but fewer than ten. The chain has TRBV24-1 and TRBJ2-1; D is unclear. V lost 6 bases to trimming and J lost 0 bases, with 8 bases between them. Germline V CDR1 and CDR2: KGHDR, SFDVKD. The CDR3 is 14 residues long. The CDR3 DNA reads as TGTGCCACCAGTTTCGGCTACTCCTACAATGAGCAGTTCTTC. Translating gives CATSFGYSYNEQFF.

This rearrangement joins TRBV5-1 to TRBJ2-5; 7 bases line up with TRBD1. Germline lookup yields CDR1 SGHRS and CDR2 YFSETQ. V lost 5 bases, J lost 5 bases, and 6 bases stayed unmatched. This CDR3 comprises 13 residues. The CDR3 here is CASRDRLGETQYF. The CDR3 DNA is TGCGCCAGCAGGGACAGGTTAGGGGAGACCCAGTACTTC.

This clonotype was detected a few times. CDR3 sequence: CATGGGNQPQHF. The CDR3 DNA follows: TGTGCCACCGGGGGGGGGAATCAGCCCCAGCATTTT. The chain has TRBV7-8 and TRBJ1-5; tentative D call: TRBD1 (5 bases). V lost 10 bases and J 4 bases, leaving 11 bases between the germline ends. The CDR3 consists of 12 residues. Per the germline V gene, CDR1 is SGHVS and CDR2 is FQNEAQ.

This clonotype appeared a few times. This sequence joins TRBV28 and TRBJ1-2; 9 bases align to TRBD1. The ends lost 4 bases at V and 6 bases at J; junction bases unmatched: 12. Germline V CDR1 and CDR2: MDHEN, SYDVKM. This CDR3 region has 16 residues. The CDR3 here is CASSSSPGTGRDGYTF. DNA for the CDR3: TGTGCCAGCAGTTCAAGTCCCGGGACAGGGAGGGATGGCTACACCTTC.

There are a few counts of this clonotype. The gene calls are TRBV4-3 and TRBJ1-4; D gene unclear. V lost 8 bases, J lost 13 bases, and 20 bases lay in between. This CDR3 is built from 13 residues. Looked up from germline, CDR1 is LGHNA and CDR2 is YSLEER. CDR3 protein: CASSRDTEGRLFF. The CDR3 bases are TGCGCCAGCTCACGGGATACGGAGGGTAGACTGTTTTTT.

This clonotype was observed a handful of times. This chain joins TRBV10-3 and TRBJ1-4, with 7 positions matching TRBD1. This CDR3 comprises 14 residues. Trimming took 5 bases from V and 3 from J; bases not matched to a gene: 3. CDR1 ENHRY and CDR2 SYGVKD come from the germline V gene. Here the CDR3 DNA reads TGTGCCATCAGTCCGGGACAGCCTAATGAAAAACTGTTTTTT. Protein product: CAISPGQPNEKLFF.

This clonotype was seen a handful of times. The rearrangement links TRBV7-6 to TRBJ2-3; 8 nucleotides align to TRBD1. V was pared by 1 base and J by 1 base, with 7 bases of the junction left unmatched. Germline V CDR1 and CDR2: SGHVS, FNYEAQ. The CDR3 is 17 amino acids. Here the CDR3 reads CASSLVGPGQGTDTQYF. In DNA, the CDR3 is TGTGCCAGCAGCTTAGTTGGGCCGGGACAGGGCACAGATACGCAGTATTTT.

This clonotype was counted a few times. The CDR3 bases are TGCGCCAGCAGCCCGGGACTAGCGGGGGTGTTAGCCAAAAACATTCAGTACTTC. This gives the protein CASSPGLAGVLAKNIQYF. This sequence joins TRBV4-1 and TRBJ2-4; 14 bases line up with TRBD2. The germline CDR1 and CDR2 sequences are MGHRA and YSYEKL. The CDR3 has 18 amino acids. Trimming cost V 4 bases and J 0 bases; bases outside gene matches: 5.

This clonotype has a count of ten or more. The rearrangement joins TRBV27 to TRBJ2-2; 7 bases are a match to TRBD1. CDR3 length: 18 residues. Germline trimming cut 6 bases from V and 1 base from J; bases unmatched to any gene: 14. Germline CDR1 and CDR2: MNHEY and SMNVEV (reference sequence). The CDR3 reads CASSLLLTGTENTGELFF. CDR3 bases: TGTGCCAGCAGCCTACTCTTAACCGGGACAGAGAACACCGGGGAGCTGTTTTTT.

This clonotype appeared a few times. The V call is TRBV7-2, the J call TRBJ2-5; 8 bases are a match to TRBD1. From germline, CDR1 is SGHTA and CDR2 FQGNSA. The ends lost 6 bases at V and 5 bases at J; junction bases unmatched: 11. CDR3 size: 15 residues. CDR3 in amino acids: CASRPSGGRRETQYF. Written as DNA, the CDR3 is TGTGCCAGCAGACCGTCAGGGGGCAGGAGGGAGACCCAGTACTTC.

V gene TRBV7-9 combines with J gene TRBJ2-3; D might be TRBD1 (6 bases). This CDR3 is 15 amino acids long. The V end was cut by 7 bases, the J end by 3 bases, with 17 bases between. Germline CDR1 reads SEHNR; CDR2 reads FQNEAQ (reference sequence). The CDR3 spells CASIRNRVGTDTQYF. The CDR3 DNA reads TGTGCCAGCATACGAAACAGGGTTGGGACAGATACGCAGTATTTT.

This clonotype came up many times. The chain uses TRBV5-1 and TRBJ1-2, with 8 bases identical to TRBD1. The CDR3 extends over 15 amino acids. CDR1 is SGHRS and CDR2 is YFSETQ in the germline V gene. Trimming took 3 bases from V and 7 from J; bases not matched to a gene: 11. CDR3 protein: CASSYDSGGGGGYTF. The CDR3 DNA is TGCGCCAGCAGCTACGATTCAGGGGGCGGAGGTGGCTACACCTTC.

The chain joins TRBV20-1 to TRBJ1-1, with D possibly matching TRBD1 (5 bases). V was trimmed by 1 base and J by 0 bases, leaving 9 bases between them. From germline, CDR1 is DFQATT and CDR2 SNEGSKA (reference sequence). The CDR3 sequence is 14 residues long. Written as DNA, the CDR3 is TGCAGTGCTAGAGTGGGGGACTTGAACACTGAAGCTTTCTTT. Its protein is CSARVGDLNTEAFF.

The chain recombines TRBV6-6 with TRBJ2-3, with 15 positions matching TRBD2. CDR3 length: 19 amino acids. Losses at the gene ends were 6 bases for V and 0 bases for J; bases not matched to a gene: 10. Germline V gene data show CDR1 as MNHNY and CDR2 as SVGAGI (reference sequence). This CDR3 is CASRGLAGGSKKSTDTQYF. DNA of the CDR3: TGTGCCAGCAGGGGACTAGCGGGGGGATCGAAAAAAAGCACAGATACGCAGTATTTT.

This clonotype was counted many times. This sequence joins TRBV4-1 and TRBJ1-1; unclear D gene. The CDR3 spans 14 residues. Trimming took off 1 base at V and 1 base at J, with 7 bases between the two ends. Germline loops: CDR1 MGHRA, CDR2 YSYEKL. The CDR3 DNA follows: TGCGCCAGCAGCCAAGGAATAGCGAACACTGAAGCTTTCTTT. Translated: CASSQGIANTEAFF.

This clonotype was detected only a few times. The CDR3 loop is CASSRVQGGRTEAFF. CDR3 sequence (DNA): TGTGCCAGCAGTCGAGTACAGGGAGGAAGAACTGAAGCTTTCTTT. The chain uses TRBV6-5 and TRBJ1-1; TRBD1 might be the D (6 bases). Germline V gives CDR1 MNHEY, CDR2 SVGAGI. The V and J ends lost 5 bases and 5 bases respectively, with 18 bases between them. The CDR3 length is 15 residues.

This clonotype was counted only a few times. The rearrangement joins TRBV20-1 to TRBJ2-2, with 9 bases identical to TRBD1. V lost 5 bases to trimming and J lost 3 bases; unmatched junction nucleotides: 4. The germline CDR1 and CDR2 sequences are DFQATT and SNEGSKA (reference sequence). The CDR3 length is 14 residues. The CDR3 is CSAPRTGDTGELFF. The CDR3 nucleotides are TGCAGTGCTCCCAGGACAGGGGACACCGGGGAGCTGTTTTTT.

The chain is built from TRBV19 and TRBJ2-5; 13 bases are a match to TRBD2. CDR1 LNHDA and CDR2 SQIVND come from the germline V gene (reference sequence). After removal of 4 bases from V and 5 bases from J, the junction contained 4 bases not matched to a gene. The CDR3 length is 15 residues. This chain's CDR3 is CASSTGTSGEETQYF. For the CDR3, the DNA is TGTGCCAGTAGTACCGGGACTAGCGGGGAGGAGACCCAGTACTTC.

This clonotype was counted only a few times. CDR3 sequence reads: CASSRRDPREQYF. CDR3 coding DNA: TGCGCCAGCAGCCGTCGGGATCCTAGGGAGCAGTACTTC. The genes are TRBV4-1 and TRBJ2-7; D is possibly TRBD2 (5 bases). CDR1 MGHRA and CDR2 YSYEKL come from the germline V gene. The CDR3 covers 13 residues. Trimming removed 4 bases from V and 7 bases from J, with 14 bases in between.

This CDR3 is CASSLGGDFSTDTQYF. The CDR3 region has the DNA TGTGCCAGCAGCTTGGGGGGGGACTTCAGCACAGATACGCAGTATTTT. V is TRBV5-8 and J is TRBJ2-3, with D perhaps TRBD2 (6 bases). Germline V gene lookup returns CDR1 SGHTS and CDR2 YDEGEE. Trimming stripped 0 bases from V and 0 bases from J, with 11 bases between. The CDR3 totals 16 residues. Using reference TRBV5-8 and TRBJ2-3 for the parts outside the CDR3, the full variable domain is EAGVTQSPTHLIKTRGQQATLRCSPISGHTSVYWYQQALGLGLQFLLWYDEGEERNRGNFPPRFSGRQFPNYSSELNVNALELEDSALYLCASSLGGDFSTDTQYFGPGTRLTVL.